The TCR beta chain under discussion was sequenced for a study of cytotoxic CD8 clonotypes in ibrutinib-treated CLL. Trimming stripped 0 bases from V and 1 base from J, with 7 bases between. Germline CDR1 MNHNY, CDR2 SVGAGI (reference sequence). This CDR3 has 15 amino acids. This clone has only one observation. Sequencing used immunoSEQ multiplex PCR; TCRdb keeps in-frame clones, though not all of them. The profile shows about 300,000 clones, roughly 70% of them singletons. The chain joins TRBV6-6 to TRBJ1-5; a possible D gene is TRBD1 (5 bases). The sequence was obtained from a human donor with chronic lymphocytic leukemia. This material consisted of PBMCs, taken after 36 months of ibrutinib treatment. CDR3 protein: CASSYSWDSNQPQHF. The CDR3 nucleotides read TGTGCCAGCAGTTACTCTTGGGACAGCAATCAGCCCCAGCATTTT.